The 25 T cell receptor beta chains below all came from one sample that was sequenced in a study of Graves' ophthalmopathy and Graves' hyperthyroidism (dated by TCRdb to 2016 to 2019). TCRdb names Illumina HiSeq 2000 as the instrument used. For repertoire sequencing, TCR beta CDR3 regions were amplified from RNA transcripts. HTBI primers and the Qiagen OneStep RT-PCR kit were used in a first-round RT-PCR, which was followed by a second-round multiplex PCR, size selection and purification. TCRdb trimmed the raw reads at Q25, called clones with MiXCR and kept productive beta chains. Rows matching on CDR3 protein sequence are summarized as one entry with the most common DNA and genes. Across this sample there are over a million distinct CDR3 sequences, with about two fifths seen only once. The ten largest clones add up to over 8.5% of the sample. Sequencing was done on a sample of peripheral blood or thyroid tissue (not recorded which). Every receptor here comes from an adult man with Graves' hyperthyroidism.

The V call is TRBV11-2, the J call TRBJ2-5; 7 bases fit TRBD2. The V gene end was trimmed by 5 bases and the J gene end by 5 bases; junction bases not matched to a gene: 14. The CDR3 totals 16 residues. Germline assignment: CDR1 SGHAT and CDR2 FQNNGV. The CDR3 loop is CASSPLPFEGGETQYF. In nucleotides, the CDR3 is TGTGCCAGCAGCCCCCTCCCTTTTGAGGGAGGGGAGACCCAGTACTTC.

This chain uses TRBV10-3 with TRBJ2-7; D is perhaps TRBD2 (6 bases). CDR3 length: 16 residues. V lost 5 bases and J lost 3, with 20 bases in between. Per the germline V gene, CDR1 is ENHRY and CDR2 is SYGVKD. The CDR3 here is CAISYPYGGLNYEQYF. As DNA, the CDR3 is TGTGCCATCAGTTACCCCTACGGCGGACTAAACTACGAGCAGTACTTC.

This clonotype was counted ten times or more. The rearrangement uses TRBV19 and TRBJ1-1; D gene unclear. The CDR3 contains 16 residues. Trimming pared 3 bases from V and 4 bases from J, leaving 18 bases between. Germline loops: CDR1 LNHDA, CDR2 SQIVND (reference sequence). The CDR3 loop is CASSMQLLGQVTEAFF. CDR3 bases: TGTGCCAGTAGTATGCAGTTACTTGGTCAGGTCACTGAAGCTTTCTTT.

The V and J genes are TRBV6-2 or TRBV6-3 and TRBJ1-1; no definite D call. Germline CDR1 MNHEY, CDR2 SVGEGT. Deletions cut 6 bases from V and 0 bases from J, with 8 bases between. There are 13 residues in the CDR3. DNA for the CDR3: TGTGCCAGCAGCCGCCGAGTGAACACTGAAGCTTTCTTT. Protein: CASSRRVNTEAFF.

This clonotype came up a few times. V is TRBV4-1 and J is TRBJ1-2, with D possibly matching TRBD1 (6 bases). The CDR3 runs 15 residues. V lost 0 bases, J lost 4 bases, and 12 bases lay in between. Germline CDR1 and CDR2: MGHRA and YSYEKL. The CDR3 DNA is TGCGCCAGCAGCCAAGACCGCGGGGGCACCTATGGCTACACCTTC. Its protein is CASSQDRGGTYGYTF.

The V call is TRBV20-1, the J call TRBJ1-1; D unresolved. Germline V gives CDR1 DFQATT, CDR2 SNEGSKA (reference sequence). CDR3 length: 13 amino acids. Trimming stripped 6 bases from V and 0 bases from J, with 11 bases between. The CDR3 DNA reads TGCAGTGCGAAAAGGTCCTTGAACACTGAAGCTTTCTTT. It encodes CSAKRSLNTEAFF.

This chain uses TRBV29-1 with TRBJ2-5; 12 positions agree with TRBD2. The CDR3 covers 15 residues. Trimming removed 7 bases from V and 6 bases from J; junction bases left unmatched: 12. The germline CDR1 and CDR2 sequences are SQVTM and ANQGSEA. The CDR3 sequence is CSADSTSGSRQTQYF. For the CDR3, the DNA is TGCAGCGCTGACTCGACTAGCGGGAGTAGGCAGACCCAGTACTTC.

The rearrangement uses TRBV20-1 and TRBJ2-7, with 12 bases that match TRBD1. V lost 5 bases to trimming and J lost 6 bases; unmatched junction nucleotides: 14. CDR3 length: 16 amino acids. Germline CDR1 reads DFQATT; CDR2 reads SNEGSKA (reference sequence). CDR3 loop: CSAHTQAPGQGAEQYF. CDR3 DNA sequence: TGCAGTGCTCATACACAGGCCCCGGGACAGGGGGCCGAGCAGTACTTC.

This clonotype has only one observation. The chain uses TRBV4-1 and TRBJ1-5; D remains unclear. Germline CDR1 reads MGHRA; CDR2 reads YSYEKL. The length of the CDR3 is 14 residues. V lost 2 bases and J 1 base, leaving 6 bases between the germline ends. Written as DNA, the CDR3 is TGCGCCAGCAGCCAACGGTGGAGCAATCAGCCCCAGCATTTT. The encoded protein is CASSQRWSNQPQHF.

The V gene is TRBV4-3, the J gene TRBJ2-7, with unresolved D. The V end was cut by 0 bases, the J end by 2 bases, with 17 bases between. Germline values: CDR1 LGHNA, CDR2 YSLEER. This CDR3 spans 17 amino acids. The CDR3 nucleotides are TGCGCCAGCAGCCAAGATCGTTTACACATTCACCCCTACGAGCAGTACTTC. This gives the protein CASSQDRLHIHPYEQYF.

The chain joins TRBV24-1 to TRBJ2-1; 8 positions agree with TRBD2. Trimming removed 4 bases from V and 10 bases from J; junction bases left unmatched: 11. Germline V lookup: CDR1 KGHDR, CDR2 SFDVKD. The length of the CDR3 is 15 residues. As DNA, the CDR3 is TGTGCCACCAGTGAGTCCGGGACTAGAGGTCAGGAGCAGTTCTTC. It codes for CATSESGTRGQEQFF.

This clonotype was counted only a few times. The chain employs TRBV11-2 and TRBJ2-7; 9 bases are shared with TRBD1. This CDR3 spans 17 amino acids. In germline, CDR1 is SGHAT, CDR2 FQNNGV. V trimming: 3 bases; J trimming: 3 bases; junction bases outside the gene matches: 12. CDR3 DNA sequence: TGTGCCAGCAGCTTTGGACAGGGGAGCAGTCGCATCTACGAGCAGTACTTC. Its translation: CASSFGQGSSRIYEQYF.

This clonotype was detected many times. V usage is TRBV20-1 and J usage is TRBJ1-1; D is unclear. Trimming removed 3 bases from V and 4 bases from J, with 12 bases in between. Germline V gene lookup returns CDR1 DFQATT and CDR2 SNEGSKA (reference sequence). This CDR3 region has 13 residues. This CDR3 is CSARLMEGTEAFF. For the CDR3, the DNA is TGCAGTGCTAGGTTGATGGAGGGCACTGAAGCTTTCTTT.

The chain recombines TRBV6-5 with TRBJ2-2, with TRBD1 matching over 12 bases. The germline V gene encodes CDR1 MNHEY and CDR2 SVGAGI. The ends lost 5 bases at V and 7 bases at J; junction bases unmatched: 8. CDR3 length: 16 residues. DNA for the CDR3: TGTGCCAGCAGTCGGACCGGGACAGGGGGCGGCGGGGAGCTGTTTTTT. Encoded protein: CASSRTGTGGGGELFF.

A few counts support this clonotype. The chain combines TRBV12-3 or TRBV12-4 with TRBJ2-5; 14 bases fit TRBD2. The V segment lost 4 bases and the J segment 2 bases; nucleotides outside the gene matches: 12. The CDR3 sequence is 19 residues long. CDR3 coding DNA: TGTGCCAGCAGTTCCCCAGGACTAGCGGGGGGCCGGGCTCAAGAGACCCAGTACTTC. Encoded protein: CASSSPGLAGGRAQETQYF.

The V gene is TRBV27, the J gene TRBJ2-7; the match to TRBD1 covers 7 bases. V lost 2 bases to trimming and J lost 0 bases; unmatched junction nucleotides: 7. CDR1 and CDR2 from the germline V gene are MNHEY and SMNVEV (reference sequence). CDR3 length equals 16 residues. Here the CDR3 DNA reads TGTGCCAGCAGTTTAGGGCTAGACAGGGACTCCTACGAGCAGTACTTC. Encoded protein: CASSLGLDRDSYEQYF.

The V gene is TRBV4-1, the J gene TRBJ2-2; D unclear. The CDR3 length is 15 residues. Trimming left V 6 bases short and J 1 base short, with 12 bases between. Germline assignment: CDR1 MGHRA and CDR2 YSYEKL. CDR3 coding DNA: TGCGCCAGCAGGCCTATAGGAGTGAACACCGGGGAGCTGTTTTTT. It encodes CASRPIGVNTGELFF.

This clonotype was recorded a few times. V is TRBV19 and J is TRBJ2-7; 7 bases are a match to TRBD1. The length of the CDR3 is 14 residues. Germline V gives CDR1 LNHDA, CDR2 SQIVND (reference sequence). The ends lost 4 bases at V and 2 bases at J; junction bases unmatched: 5. The CDR3, as DNA: TGTGCCAGTAGTACCCCCGGGACAGCCTACGAGCAGTACTTC. Translating gives CASSTPGTAYEQYF.

The genes are TRBV6-5 and TRBJ2-2; D might be TRBD2 (6 bases). This CDR3 spans 14 amino acids. The germline CDR1 and CDR2 sequences are MNHEY and SVGAGI. With 2 bases removed from V and 4 bases from J, the gap between germline ends came to 8 bases. CDR3 sequence: CASSYGGSTGELFF. The CDR3 nucleotides are TGTGCCAGCAGTTACGGGGGGAGCACCGGGGAGCTGTTTTTT.

This clonotype was recorded many times. The CDR3 loop reads CASSYSTANSPLHF. CDR3 bases: TGTGCCAGCAGTTATTCTACAGCAAATTCACCCCTCCACTTT. The chain carries TRBV6-6 and TRBJ1-6, with D unclear. The CDR3 loop spans 14 amino acids. V was cut by 3 bases and J by 7 bases, with 10 bases left in between. CDR1 and CDR2 (germline): MNHNY, SVGAGI (reference sequence).

This clonotype was counted at least ten times. This rearrangement joins TRBV10-2 to TRBJ2-2; TRBD1 aligns across 9 bases. Losses at the gene ends were 1 base for V and 4 bases for J; bases not matched to a gene: 4. This CDR3 is built from 16 residues. Germline-derived CDR1 and CDR2 are WSHSY and SAAADI. This chain's CDR3 is CASSEWGTGSTGELFF. In DNA form, the CDR3 reads TGCGCCAGCAGTGAGTGGGGGACAGGGTCCACCGGGGAGCTGTTTTTT.

This clonotype was seen more than once but under ten times. The chain has TRBV12-3 or TRBV12-4 and TRBJ2-7; perhaps D is TRBD1 or TRBD2 (5 bases each). Trimming cost V 5 bases and J 7 bases, with 21 bases left between them. The CDR3 has 15 amino acids. CDR3 region: CASSLRGRIPTEQYF. The CDR3 nucleotides are TGTGCCAGCAGTCTCCGGGGACGGATACCTACGGAGCAGTACTTC.

This sequence joins TRBV20-1 and TRBJ1-5; D call uncertain. Trimming shortened V by 3 bases and J by 6 bases, and 18 bases separated the two germline ends. Germline V CDR1 and CDR2: DFQATT, SNEGSKA (reference sequence). The CDR3 is 15 amino acids. The CDR3 nucleotides read TGCAGTGCTAGGGCCCCCGGAGGACGGGCTCAGCCCCAGCATTTT. Its translation is CSARAPGGRAQPQHF.

The chain has TRBV2 and TRBJ2-5; D is undetermined. Germline loops: CDR1 SNHLY, CDR2 FYNNEI. Deletions cut 6 bases from V and 1 base from J, with 12 bases between. There are 14 residues in the CDR3. Here the CDR3 DNA reads TGTGCCAGCAGCTCCGACGCTATCCAAGAGACCCAGTACTTC. Translating gives CASSSDAIQETQYF.

This sequence joins TRBV12-3 or TRBV12-4 and TRBJ1-2, with 12 bases that match TRBD1. This CDR3 contains 15 residues. The V gene end was trimmed by 6 bases and the J gene end by 7 bases; junction bases not matched to a gene: 9. CDR3 bases: TGTGCCAGCAGAGAAGGGACAGGGGGCTCCGGTGGCTACACCTTC. Its translation is CASREGTGGSGGYTF.